Below are 12 T cell receptor beta chains sequenced from a single sample in a study of T cell responses to AZD1222 COVID-19 vaccine. Sequencing was performed with immunoSEQ multiplex PCR; in TCRdb, only in-frame clones are kept and a portion is missing. The sample includes 100,000 to 150,000 clones, 94% of them seen just once. The sample in question was peripheral blood, obtained on day 0 of AZD1222 vaccination. Receptor source: an adult in good health.

The V call is TRBV6-2 or TRBV6-3, the J call TRBJ2-3, with 10 nucleotides matching TRBD2. Per the germline V gene, CDR1 is MNHEY and CDR2 is SVGEGT. CDR3 length: 14 residues. Trimming at V came to 6 bases and at J to 5 bases, leaving 5 bases not matched to a gene. CDR3 amino acids: CASSQREGLDTQYF. DNA of the CDR3: TGTGCCAGCAGCCAGCGGGAGGGCCTAGATACGCAGTATTTT.

The V gene is TRBV25-1, the J gene TRBJ2-7; D call uncertain. With 4 bases removed from V and 5 bases from J, the gap between germline ends came to 12 bases. The CDR3 consists of 13 residues. Germline V gene lookup returns CDR1 MGHDK and CDR2 SYGVNS. The DNA for the CDR3 is TGTGCCAGCAGTGCACACACGATGGACGAGCAGTACTTC. Its protein product is CASSAHTMDEQYF.

The chain couples TRBV3-1 (or the pseudogene TRBV3-2) to TRBJ1-3, with D tentatively TRBD1 (6 bases). The CDR3 is 14 amino acids. Per germline, CDR1 LGHDT and CDR2 YNNKEL (reference sequence). Trimming shortened V by 4 bases and J by 3 bases, and 10 bases separated the two germline ends. Written as DNA, the CDR3 is TGTGCCAGCAGCCCGGGACATAATGGAAACACCATATATTTT. Translation gives CASSPGHNGNTIYF.

The chain carries TRBV7-8 and TRBJ2-1; no firm D call. CDR3 length: 13 amino acids. Germline V gene lookup returns CDR1 SGHVS and CDR2 FQNEAQ. Between the trimmed V and J ends, which lost 1 base and 4 bases, there was a span of 5 bases. The CDR3 DNA sequence: TGTGCCAGCAGCTTAGTTGGGTACAATGAGCAGTTCTTC. It codes for CASSLVGYNEQFF.

This clone occurred once. The V gene is TRBV6-5, the J gene TRBJ2-1; 7 bases are a match to TRBD2. This CDR3 is built from 14 residues. V gave up 5 bases and J gave up 1 base; unmatched junction bases: 2. Germline assignment: CDR1 MNHEY and CDR2 SVGAGI. CDR3 nucleotide sequence: TGTGCCAGCAGTCCCGGGGGGTCCTACAATGAGCAGTTCTTC. It yields the protein CASSPGGSYNEQFF.

The V and J genes are TRBV9 and TRBJ2-3; 12 bases are shared with TRBD2. Trimming removed 4 bases from V and 7 bases from J; junction bases left unmatched: 10. The CDR3 is 16 amino acids. Germline V CDR1 and CDR2: SGDLS, YYNGEE. The DNA for the CDR3 is TGTGCCAGCAGCCCCAGACTAGCGGGAGTTTGGTATACGCAGTATTTT. Translation gives CASSPRLAGVWYTQYF.

This clone appeared once. The rearrangement links TRBV24-1 to TRBJ2-3; D is ambiguous. Trimming took 0 bases from V and 4 from J, leaving 4 bases between them. The CDR3 runs 13 residues. Germline CDR1 KGHDR, CDR2 SFDVKD. The CDR3 spells CATSDLGADTQYF. Here the CDR3 DNA reads TGTGCCACCAGTGATTTGGGGGCAGATACGCAGTATTTT.

This rearrangement joins TRBV19 to TRBJ1-6; 7 bases fit TRBD1. CDR3 length: 16 amino acids. Losses at the gene ends were 9 bases for V and 1 base for J; bases not matched to a gene: 9. Germline loops: CDR1 LNHDA, CDR2 SQIVND (reference sequence). CDR3: CARDHRGGSYNSPLHF. CDR3 nucleotide sequence: TGTGCCAGAGACCACAGGGGCGGATCCTATAATTCACCCCTCCACTTT. Full variable domain (missing parts from reference TRBV19 and TRBJ1-6): DGGITQSPKYLFRKEGQNVTLSCEQNLNHDAMYWYRQDPGQGLRLIYYSQIVNDFQKGDIAEGYSVSREKKESFPLTVTSAQKNPTAFYLCARDHRGGSYNSPLHFGNGTRLTVT.

J is TRBJ2-7 and V is TRBV12-3 or TRBV12-4, with a tentative D call TRBD2 (5 bases). V was trimmed by 6 bases and J by 4 bases, leaving 13 bases between them. CDR3 size: 13 residues. The CDR3 reads CASSGIPTYEQYF. CDR3 coding DNA: TGTGCCAGCAGCGGGATCCCCACTTACGAGCAGTACTTC.

This chain links TRBV18 with TRBJ2-6, with TRBD1 as a possible D gene (6 bases). The CDR3 contains 18 residues. V shed 2 bases and J shed 5 bases, with 19 bases lying between them. Per germline, CDR1 KGHSH and CDR2 LQKENI. The CDR3: CASSPYRDTGNWANVLTF. CDR3 coding DNA: TGTGCCAGCTCACCATACCGGGACACGGGTAATTGGGCCAACGTCCTGACTTTC.

The chain recombines TRBV2 with TRBJ2-3, with D unresolved. Germline V gene lookup returns CDR1 SNHLY and CDR2 FYNNEI. The CDR3 extends over 12 amino acids. The V gene lost 4 bases and the J gene lost 6 bases, with 8 bases spanning the gap. The CDR3 DNA follows: TGTGCCAGCAGTGGGTCCACGGATACGCAGTATTTT. The encoded protein is CASSGSTDTQYF.

The J gene is TRBJ2-3, the V gene TRBV7-2; D unresolved. CDR3 length equals 13 residues. CDR1 is SGHTA, CDR2 FQGNSA, per germline. V was shortened by 1 base and J by 6 bases, with 8 bases between the two germline ends. This chain's CDR3 is CASSLDFYDTQYF. DNA of the CDR3: TGTGCCAGCAGCTTAGACTTTTATGATACGCAGTATTTT.